This T cell receptor (beta chain) was sequenced during a study of tumor-infiltrating lymphocytes in localized non-small cell lung cancer (dated by TCRdb to 2020 to 2023). With regard to the full study: The cohort covered several histologies, both smokers and never-smokers, and patients whose samples were collected after neoadjuvant chemotherapy. Each patient provided resected tumor tissue plus uninvolved lung tissue from the same patient, with the uninvolved lung tissue described as non-adjacent to the tumor. The same patients underwent several integrated assays, with TCR sequencing performed together with flow cytometry, multiplex immunofluorescence, RNA-seq, exome sequencing and proteomics. In total, the ICON cohort consisted of over a hundred surgical patients with localized non-small cell lung cancer who had their tumors resected. A total of 55 or so patients were included in the paired tumor versus uninvolved lung comparison of immunoSEQ T-cell fraction. The research as a whole found: No difference in TCR-derived T-cell fraction was observed between the flow cytometry-defined immunotypes IM1 (good prognosis) and IM2 (poor prognosis). In line with immunofluorescence CD3 counts, TCRbeta sequencing supported higher T cell infiltration in tumors compared with uninvolved lung tissue. Different pieces of the same tissue were used for different assays, so technical variation could not be separated from intratumor heterogeneity. Assay coverage varied across patients depending on available tissue quantity, so only a subset of the cohort had TCR sequencing. Recurrence-free survival showed no association with tumor T-cell fraction measured by TCR sequencing (p = 0.61).

CDR1 and CDR2, looked up from the germline V gene, are SQVTM and ANQGSEA. Measured from the cysteine to the phenylalanine, the CDR3 is 12 residues long. The kept DNA is CDR3 alone, 36 bases in frame from the first base. Germline trimming amounts to 7 bases on V and 3 bases on J, with 2 as the count of junction bases outside the gene matches. The immunoSEQ assay used for TCR sequencing gave the T-cell fraction in both tumor and uninvolved lung tissue. As for how the authors treated the data: For survival analysis, patients were divided into high (upper tertile) and low (lower two tertiles) T-cell fraction groups, which were compared by log-rank test. A signed-rank test was used to test differences in T-cell fraction between paired tumor and uninvolved lung samples. TCRdb's version of the immuneACCESS table is confined to in-frame rearrangements and falls short of the full clone set. An unresolved V gene accounts for under half of the shortfall where checked; the remainder is of unknown origin. Clone size and V and J calls were adopted from that table, with D and trimming inferred from the DNA. The sample records several thousand clones, about two thirds of which are singletons. Of the sample, around 13% falls within the top ten clones.

The first patient joined ICON in April 2016, and enrollment wrapped up when the last patient was enrolled in the second half of 2018. Fresh tumor and matched uninvolved tissue for in-depth immune analyses, including TCR sequencing, were collected from a subcohort of around 73 patients. No cell sorting was done, and TCR sequencing was instead run on DNA isolated from bulk tissue. In regard to this clone: What this receptor recognizes is not known. Base qualities are not at hand, and no much larger clone is one base apart.

Sequenced material: lung tumor tissue. Rearrangement joined TRBV29-1 to TRBJ1-2; TRBD1 agrees with 10 junctional bases. The sequence derives from a human donor with non-small cell lung cancer. The sequenced DNA: TGCAGCGGCGGACAGGGGGACTATGGCTACACCTTC. Its protein product is CSGGQGDYGYTF.